This T cell receptor (beta chain) was captured by sequencing in a study of T cells in Graves' hyperthyroidism and ophthalmopathy. Study context: Peripheral blood draws took place at initial diagnosis, ahead of any treatment. Broader study findings: Most clonotypes expanded in the thyroid (above 0.001) were also present in blood.

Amplification of TCR beta CDR3 regions used RNA as the template. First-round RT-PCR with HTBI primers amplified the TCR CDR3 region. One entry per CDR3 protein results from TCRdb running MiXCR on the multiplex PCR reads. The sample has about 350,000 distinct CDR3 sequences; over 15% are singletons. This clonotype came up many times. Its antigen is not identified. The CDR3 runs to 13 residues. Trimming stripped 7 bases from V and 4 bases from J, with 13 bases between. CDR1 is ENHRY, CDR2 SYGVKD, per germline. Sequencing was carried out using blood. The receptor's source is a woman in her forties with Graves' ophthalmopathy. The chain uses TRBV10-3 and TRBJ2-5, with D maybe TRBD2 (6 bases). The CDR3 loop reads CAITGGAGETQYF. The CDR3, as DNA: TGTGCCATCACTGGAGGGGCGGGAGAGACCCAGTACTTC.